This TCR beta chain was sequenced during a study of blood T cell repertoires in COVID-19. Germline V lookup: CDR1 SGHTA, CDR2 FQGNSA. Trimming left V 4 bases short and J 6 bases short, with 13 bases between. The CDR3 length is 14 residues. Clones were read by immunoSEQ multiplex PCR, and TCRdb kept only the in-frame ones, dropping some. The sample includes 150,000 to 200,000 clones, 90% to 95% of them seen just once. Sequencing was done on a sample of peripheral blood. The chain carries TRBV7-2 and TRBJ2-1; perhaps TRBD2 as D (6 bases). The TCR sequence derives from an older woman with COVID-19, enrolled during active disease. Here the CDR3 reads CASSSRLGVNEQFF. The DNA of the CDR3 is TGTGCCAGCAGCTCTAGACTAGGGGTCAATGAGCAGTTCTTC. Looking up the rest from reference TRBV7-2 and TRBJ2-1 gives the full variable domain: GAGVSQSPSNKVTEKGKDVELRCDPISGHTALYWYRQSLGQGLEFLIYFQGNSAPDKSGLPSDRFSAERTGGSVSTLTIQRTQQEDSAVYLCASSSRLGVNEQFFGPGTRLTVL.